These 24 T cell receptor beta chains share one sample of origin, sequenced in a study of OX40 agonist ivuxolimab in advanced cancers. Sequencing used immunoSEQ multiplex PCR; TCRdb keeps in-frame clones, though not all of them. The profile shows tens of thousands of clones, 90% to 95% of them singletons. Sequenced here: CD4+ or CD8+ T cells sorted from blood, sampled in a trial of the OX40 agonist ivuxolimab. The receptors shown here come from an adult with an advanced solid tumor such as melanoma, head and neck, liver or kidney cancer.

The chain employs TRBV5-1 and TRBJ2-5, with unresolved D. The CDR3 extends over 16 amino acids. V was trimmed by 5 bases and J by 1 base, leaving 18 bases between them. The germline V gene encodes CDR1 SGHRS and CDR2 YFSETQ. CDR3 in DNA: TGCGCCAGCAGTTCTTCCTTGGGCTACAGCCAAGAGACCCAGTACTTC. Amino acids: CASSSSLGYSQETQYF.

The V call is TRBV5-4, the J call TRBJ1-2; D ambiguous. Germline assignment: CDR1 SGHNT and CDR2 YYREEE (reference sequence). The V and J ends lost 5 bases and 8 bases respectively, with 13 bases between them. This CDR3 contains 12 residues. This chain's CDR3 is CASRAEASGYTF. The CDR3 DNA is TGTGCCAGCAGGGCCGAGGCGAGCGGCTACACCTTC.

The rearrangement links TRBV9 to TRBJ2-6; no reliable D call. V was cut by 2 bases and J by 3 bases, with 9 bases left in between. This CDR3 contains 15 residues. Germline values: CDR1 SGDLS, CDR2 YYNGEE. CDR3 residues: CASSVLGGGANVLTF. The DNA for the CDR3 is TGTGCCAGCAGCGTTTTAGGCGGTGGGGCCAACGTCCTGACTTTC.

J is TRBJ1-2 and V is TRBV18; D might be TRBD1 (6 bases). Germline-derived CDR1 and CDR2 are KGHSH and LQKENI. V dropped 4 bases and J dropped 3 bases, with 15 bases sitting between them. CDR3 length: 15 residues. The CDR3 loop is CASSRQDARDYGYTF. Here the CDR3 DNA reads TGTGCCAGCTCACGACAGGACGCCCGGGACTATGGCTACACCTTC. Combining the CDR3 with reference TRBV18 and TRBJ1-2 gives the whole variable domain NAGVMQNPRHLVRRRGQEARLRCSPMKGHSHVYWYRQLPEEGLKFMVYLQKENIIDESGMPKERFSAEFPKEGPSILRIQQVVRGDSAAYFCASSRQDARDYGYTFGSGTRLTVV.

A single count supports this clone. The chain couples TRBV6-5 to TRBJ2-2; D may correspond to TRBD1 or TRBD2 (5 bases each). Per germline, CDR1 MNHEY and CDR2 SVGAGI. Between the trimmed V and J ends, which lost 6 bases and 11 bases, there was a span of 10 bases. The CDR3 covers 11 residues. CDR3 protein: CASSSGAELFF. The CDR3 coding sequence is TGTGCCAGCAGCTCCGGGGCCGAGCTGTTTTTT.

The rearrangement links TRBV28 to TRBJ2-5; 12 bases map to TRBD1. The V segment lost 5 bases and the J segment 5 bases; nucleotides outside the gene matches: 15. The CDR3 consists of 18 residues. In germline, CDR1 is MDHEN, CDR2 SYDVKM. The DNA for the CDR3 is TGTGCCAGCAGTCCGCGGAGGGACAGGGGGCTCTTTTCGGAGACCCAGTACTTC. As protein: CASSPRRDRGLFSETQYF.

The chain couples TRBV28 to TRBJ2-7; 10 positions agree with TRBD2. With V trimmed by 5 bases and J by 4 bases, 8 bases remained unmatched. The CDR3 loop spans 15 amino acids. Germline V lookup: CDR1 MDHEN, CDR2 SYDVKM. CDR3 in amino acids: CASSPRLAGSYEQYF. As DNA, the CDR3 is TGTGCCAGCAGTCCTAGACTAGCGGGTTCTTACGAGCAGTACTTC.

This clone was detected only once. Other DNA sequences within the sample encode an identical CDR3. The chain couples TRBV27 to TRBJ2-4, with a possible D match to TRBD1 (5 bases). The CDR3 spans 14 residues. In germline, CDR1 is MNHEY, CDR2 SMNVEV (reference sequence). V lost 3 bases, J lost 7 bases, and 13 bases lay in between. The DNA for the CDR3 is TGTGCCAGCAGTTTGTCAGGGTCTGGCAACATTCAGTACTTC. Translated, it gives CASSLSGSGNIQYF.

This chain uses TRBV28 with TRBJ1-6; D may be TRBD1 (5 bases). This CDR3 is built from 15 residues. The V end lost 8 bases, the J end lost 0 bases, and 11 bases lay between the germline ends. Germline V lookup: CDR1 MDHEN, CDR2 SYDVKM. The CDR3, as DNA: TGTGCCAGCCGGGACGTCAGCTCCTATAATTCACCCCTCCACTTT. The encoded protein is CASRDVSSYNSPLHF.

This sequence joins TRBV11-2 and TRBJ1-4; D is uncertain. The CDR3 loop spans 11 amino acids. From germline, CDR1 is SGHAT and CDR2 FQNNGV. V was clipped by 3 bases and J by 6 bases, with 2 bases between them. The CDR3 sequence is CASSLDEKLFF. The DNA of the CDR3 is TGTGCCAGCAGCTTGGATGAAAAACTGTTTTTT.

The chain couples TRBV5-1 to TRBJ2-5, with no clear D. V shed 7 bases and J shed 0 bases, with 13 bases lying between them. CDR1 and CDR2 (germline): SGHRS, YFSETQ. The CDR3 length is 14 residues. CDR3 in amino acids: CASGLLGNQETQYF. The CDR3, as DNA: TGCGCCAGCGGCCTCCTAGGGAACCAAGAGACCCAGTACTTC.

V usage is TRBV6-5 and J usage is TRBJ2-7; D ambiguous. This CDR3 spans 15 amino acids. Per the germline V gene, CDR1 is MNHEY and CDR2 is SVGAGI. V was shortened by 0 bases and J by 2 bases, with 11 bases between the two germline ends. The CDR3: CASSYSPPTTYEQYF. The CDR3 region has the DNA TGTGCCAGCAGTTACTCGCCCCCCACAACCTACGAGCAGTACTTC.

The rearrangement uses TRBV27 and TRBJ2-1; no clear D. Trimming cost V 2 bases and J 2 bases, with 7 bases left between them. Germline CDR1 reads MNHEY; CDR2 reads SMNVEV (reference sequence). The CDR3 extends over 14 amino acids. In DNA, the CDR3 is TGTGCCAGCAGTTTAGCCAGGACCTACAATGAGCAGTTCTTC. This gives the protein CASSLARTYNEQFF.

V and J are TRBV19 and TRBJ1-4; weak D call: TRBD1 (5 bases). The ends were cut back, 6 bases at V and 0 bases at J, with 17 bases in the middle. CDR1 and CDR2 (germline): LNHDA, SQIVND (reference sequence). CDR3 length equals 17 residues. The CDR3 sequence is CASSGRGTDATNEKLFF. Written as DNA, the CDR3 is TGTGCCAGTAGCGGGAGAGGGACTGATGCAACTAATGAAAAACTGTTTTTT.

The chain uses TRBV27 and TRBJ2-7; 11 nucleotides align to TRBD2. The V and J ends lost 5 bases and 2 bases, in that order; junction bases with no gene match: 5. This CDR3 has 15 amino acids. Germline loops: CDR1 MNHEY, CDR2 SMNVEV (reference sequence). CDR3 in amino acids: CASSAFSGRAYEQYF. CDR3 nucleotides: TGTGCCAGCAGTGCCTTTAGCGGGAGGGCCTACGAGCAGTACTTC.

DNA for the CDR3: TGTGCCAGCAGTTTATCGTGGCAAAACGGGGCCAACGTCCTGACTTTC. This translates into CASSLSWQNGANVLTF. The V call is TRBV27, the J call TRBJ2-6; D ambiguous. V was pared by 0 bases and J by 4 bases, with 10 bases between. The CDR3 contains 16 residues. Germline V gives CDR1 MNHEY, CDR2 SMNVEV (reference sequence).

This rearrangement joins TRBV2 to TRBJ2-5; 9 bases are shared with TRBD2. The germline V gene encodes CDR1 SNHLY and CDR2 FYNNEI. Trimming cost V 7 bases and J 5 bases; bases outside gene matches: 14. The CDR3 runs to 16 residues. The CDR3 region is CASTEGGGLAGETQYF. As DNA, the CDR3 is TGTGCCAGCACCGAAGGGGGGGGACTAGCCGGGGAGACCCAGTACTTC.

The count of this clone is one. The chain has TRBV6-5 and TRBJ2-7; perhaps TRBD1 as D (6 bases). The CDR3 extends over 14 amino acids. The germline V and J ends were trimmed by 7 bases and 2 bases, with 15 bases remaining between them. Germline CDR1 reads MNHEY; CDR2 reads SVGAGI. CDR3 loop: CASTRTAYPYEQYF. DNA of the CDR3: TGTGCCAGCACCAGGACAGCGTATCCCTACGAGCAGTACTTC.

The chain couples TRBV7-9 to TRBJ1-1; D is uncertain. CDR1 is SEHNR and CDR2 is FQNEAQ in the germline V gene (reference sequence). The germline V and J ends were trimmed by 3 bases and 1 base, with 6 bases remaining between them. The CDR3 has 13 residues. CDR3 sequence: CASSFAENTEAFF. CDR3 DNA: TGTGCCAGCAGCTTCGCAGAGAACACTGAAGCTTTCTTT.

This clone was detected only once. The chain recombines TRBV30 with TRBJ2-2, with D possibly TRBD2 on 6 matching bases. This CDR3 comprises 12 residues. In germline, CDR1 is GTSNPN, CDR2 SVGIG (reference sequence). The V gene lost 3 bases and the J gene lost 6 bases, with 8 bases spanning the gap. In DNA form, the CDR3 reads TGTGCCTGGAGAAGACTAGCCGGGGAGCTGTTTTTT. Its translation is CAWRRLAGELFF.

The rearrangement links TRBV9 to TRBJ2-7; D possibly matches TRBD1 or TRBD2 (5 bases each). Per germline, CDR1 SGDLS and CDR2 YYNGEE. Trimming stripped 3 bases from V and 1 base from J, with 14 bases between. This CDR3 is 15 amino acids long. The CDR3, as DNA: TGTGCCAGCAGCGCCGCCGGGACGTATTCCTACGAGCAGTACTTC. The encoded protein is CASSAAGTYSYEQYF.

This sequence joins TRBV5-4 and TRBJ1-1; D is ambiguous. The CDR3 runs 13 residues. Germline assignment: CDR1 SGHNT and CDR2 YYREEE (reference sequence). Trimming cost V 0 bases and J 4 bases, with 7 bases left between them. CDR3 loop: CASSLDGITEAFF. In DNA, the CDR3 is TGTGCCAGCAGCTTGGATGGAATCACTGAAGCTTTCTTT. Full variable domain (rest looked up from reference TRBV5-4 and TRBJ1-1): ETGVTQSPTHLIKTRGQQVTLRCSSQSGHNTVSWYQQALGQGPQFIFQYYREEENGRGNFPPRFSGLQFPNYSSELNVNALELDDSALYLCASSLDGITEAFFGQGTRLTVV.

This clone was found once. This chain connects TRBV4-1 to TRBJ2-7; 8 nucleotides match TRBD2. The trim removed 1 base at V and 4 bases at J, leaving 6 bases unmatched. This CDR3 comprises 15 residues. The germline gives CDR1 MGHRA, CDR2 YSYEKL. CDR3: CASSQGSGSTYEQYF. CDR3 sequence (DNA): TGCGCCAGCAGCCAAGGAAGCGGGAGTACGTACGAGCAGTACTTC.

This clone was observed once. The chain uses TRBV7-9 and TRBJ2-7; unclear D gene. There are 15 residues in the CDR3. V lost 0 bases to trimming and J lost 2 bases, with 11 bases between them. Germline V gives CDR1 SEHNR, CDR2 FQNEAQ (reference sequence). The CDR3 protein is CASSLAGIAAYEQYF. As DNA, the CDR3 is TGTGCCAGCAGCTTAGCGGGGATAGCAGCCTACGAGCAGTACTTC.